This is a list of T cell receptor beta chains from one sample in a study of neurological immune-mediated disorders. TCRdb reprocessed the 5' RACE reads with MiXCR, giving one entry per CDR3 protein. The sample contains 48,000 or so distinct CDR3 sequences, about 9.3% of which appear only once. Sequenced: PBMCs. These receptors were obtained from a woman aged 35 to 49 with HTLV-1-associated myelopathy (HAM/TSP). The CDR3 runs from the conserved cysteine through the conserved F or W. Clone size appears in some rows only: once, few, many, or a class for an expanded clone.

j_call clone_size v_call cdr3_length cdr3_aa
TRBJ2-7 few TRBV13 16 CASSSWAPGISYEQYF
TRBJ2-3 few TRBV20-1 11 CSARLGDTQYF
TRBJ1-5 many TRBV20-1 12 CSATPGNQPQHF
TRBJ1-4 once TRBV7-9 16 CASSLPRDFGVEKLFF
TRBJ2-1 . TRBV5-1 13 CASSIPGYNEQFF
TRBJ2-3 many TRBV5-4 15 CASRLQGASTDTQYF
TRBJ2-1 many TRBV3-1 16 CASSERSGQRYNEQFF
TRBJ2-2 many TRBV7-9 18 CASSLALVAGGGTGELFF
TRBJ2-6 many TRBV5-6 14 CASSLRGPANVLTF
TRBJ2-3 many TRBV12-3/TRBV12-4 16 CASRKLAGGLTDTQYF
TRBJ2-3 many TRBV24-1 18 CATSDDSPRVARTDTQYF
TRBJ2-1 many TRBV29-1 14 CSGRLGMQVDEQFF
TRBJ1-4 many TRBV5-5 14 CASSLVGPREKLFF
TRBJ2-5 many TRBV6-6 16 CASSYGRGGGQETQYF
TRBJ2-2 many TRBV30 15 CAWSVRDRDTGELFF